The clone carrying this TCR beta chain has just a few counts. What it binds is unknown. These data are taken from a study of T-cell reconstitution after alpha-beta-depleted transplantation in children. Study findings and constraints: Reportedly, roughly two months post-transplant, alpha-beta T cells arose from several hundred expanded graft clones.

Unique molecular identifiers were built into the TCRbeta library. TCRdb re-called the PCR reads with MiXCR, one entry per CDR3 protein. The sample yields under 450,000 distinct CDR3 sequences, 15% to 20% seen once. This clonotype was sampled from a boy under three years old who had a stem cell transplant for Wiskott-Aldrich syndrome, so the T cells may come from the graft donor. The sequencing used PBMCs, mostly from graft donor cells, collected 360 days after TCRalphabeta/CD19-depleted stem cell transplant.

CDR3 residues: CSASRRSSQETQYF. The CDR3 DNA is TGCAGTGCTAGTCGGCGGAGTTCCCAAGAGACCCAGTACTTC. This rearrangement joins TRBV20-1 to TRBJ2-5; no clear D gene. This CDR3 region has 14 residues. CDR1 DFQATT and CDR2 SNEGSKA come from the germline V gene (reference sequence). V dropped 3 bases and J dropped 1 base, with 12 bases sitting between them.